The 32 T cell receptor beta chains presented below share a single source sample, sequenced in a study of T cells in Graves' hyperthyroidism and ophthalmopathy. Authors of the study amplified TCR beta CDR3 regions from RNA transcripts. HTBI primers were the set used in a first-round RT-PCR of the TCR CDR3. TCRdb reanalysed the multiplex PCR reads using MiXCR and keeps one entry per CDR3 protein. The sample has 600,000 to 750,000 distinct CDR3 sequences; roughly a sixth are singletons. The specimen was blood. All receptors derive from a man aged 45 to 65 with Graves' hyperthyroidism.

In its sample, this clonotype was seen a few times. V and J are TRBV7-9 and TRBJ2-5; no firm D call. V gave up 5 bases and J gave up 3 bases, with 10 bases separating them. This CDR3 spans 13 amino acids. Germline CDR1 and CDR2: SEHNR and FQNEAQ (reference sequence). The CDR3 DNA reads TGTGCCAGCAGCCCGCCGACTGAAGAGACCCAGTACTTC. Amino acid sequence: CASSPPTEETQYF. The variable domain in full, completed from reference TRBV7-9 and TRBJ2-5, reads DTGVSQNPRHKITKRGQNVTFRCDPISEHNRLYWYRQTLGQGPEFLTYFQNEAQLEKSRLLSDRFSAERPKGSFSTLEIQRTEQGDSAMYLCASSPPTEETQYFGPGTRLLVL.

The table lists this clonotype with many counts. This sequence joins TRBV28 and TRBJ2-5; 8 nucleotides match TRBD2. V shed 3 bases and J 3 bases; nucleotides not matched to a gene: 12. CDR1 and CDR2 from the germline V gene are MDHEN and SYDVKM. The CDR3 spans 17 residues. CDR3 in DNA: TGTGCCAGCAGTTTTGGACTAGCTGTGAGGTTAGAAGAGACCCAGTACTTC. It encodes CASSFGLAVRLEETQYF.

This clonotype was observed a handful of times. The V call is TRBV5-6, the J call TRBJ2-7; 9 nucleotides agree with TRBD1. This CDR3 contains 15 residues. CDR1 and CDR2 from the germline V gene are SGHDT and YYEEEE. The J segment lost 4 bases and the V segment lost 0 bases, leaving 5 bases of the junction unmatched. Written as DNA, the CDR3 is TGTGCCAGCAGCTTGGAAGGGACAGGGATGTACGAGCAGTACTTC. This codes for CASSLEGTGMYEQYF.

This clonotype was found a few times. This sequence joins TRBV10-3 and TRBJ2-1; D may be TRBD1 or TRBD2 (5 bases each). V was shortened by 3 bases and J by 4 bases, with 16 bases between the two germline ends. This CDR3 is built from 16 residues. Looked up from germline, CDR1 is ENHRY and CDR2 is SYGVKD. CDR3 in amino acids: CAISDLRVGTYNEQFF. CDR3 nucleotides: TGTGCCATCAGTGACCTGCGGGTAGGGACGTACAATGAGCAGTTCTTC.

This clonotype is categorized as medium-sized (0.01 to 0.1%). The CDR3 DNA reads as TGCAGTGCTAGACTAGCCCCAGCGGTAGAGACCCAGTACTTC. Its translation is CSARLAPAVETQYF. The rearrangement joins TRBV20-1 to TRBJ2-5; a weak D match, TRBD2 (5 bases). The germline CDR1 and CDR2 sequences are DFQATT and SNEGSKA (reference sequence). CDR3 length: 14 residues. V lost 2 bases to trimming and J lost 4 bases, with 14 bases between them.

This clonotype was seen ten or more times. The chain uses TRBV11-2 and TRBJ2-1; no firm D call. Trimming stripped 0 bases from V and 3 bases from J, with 12 bases between. This CDR3 has 16 amino acids. The V gene's germline CDR1 is SGHAT and CDR2 FQNNGV. The CDR3 is CASSLDLTPNYNEQFF. The CDR3 DNA sequence: TGTGCCAGCAGCTTAGATCTCACACCAAACTACAATGAGCAGTTCTTC.

This rearrangement joins TRBV12-3 or TRBV12-4 to TRBJ1-1; 7 bases agree with TRBD1. V was pared by 4 bases and J by 2 bases, with 13 bases of the junction left unmatched. The CDR3 is 17 amino acids. The CDR3 spells CASSSWDSPPGNTEAFF. The CDR3 DNA is TGTGCCAGCAGTTCGTGGGACAGCCCACCGGGCAACACTGAAGCTTTCTTT.

About this clonotype itself: This is likely a read error, given that the CDR3 carries no conserved phenylalanine or tryptophan at its end. This chain uses TRBV5-8 with TRBJ2-1; the match to TRBD2 covers 8 bases. The CDR3 runs 17 residues. J gave up 0 bases and V 0 bases, and 5 bases lay outside the gene matches. Germline V gene sequence: CDR1 SGHTS, CDR2 YDEGEE. The CDR3 coding sequence is TGTGCCAGCAGCTTGGGCGGACTAGCTCTCTCCTACAATGAGCAGTTCTTA. Its translation is CASSLGGLALSYNEQFL.

The chain couples TRBV28 to TRBJ1-2, with TRBD1 matching over 8 bases. Germline V gene sequence: CDR1 MDHEN, CDR2 SYDVKM. The CDR3 length is 15 residues. V lost 1 base, J lost 8 bases, and 9 bases stayed unmatched. The chain's CDR3 is CASSLYRGKRDGYTF. The DNA for the CDR3 is TGTGCCAGCAGTTTATACAGGGGGAAAAGGGACGGCTACACCTTC.

Ten or more counts support this clonotype. The chain carries TRBV19 and TRBJ2-2; D is perhaps TRBD1 or TRBD2 (5 bases each). The CDR3 covers 15 residues. CDR1 is LNHDA, CDR2 SQIVND, per germline (reference sequence). Trimming cost V 6 bases and J 0 bases, with 11 bases left between them. CDR3 region: CASRTGPSNTGELFF. CDR3 in DNA: TGTGCCAGTAGGACGGGACCCTCGAACACCGGGGAGCTGTTTTTT. The entire variable domain, with the rest obtained from reference TRBV19 and TRBJ2-2, is as follows: DGGITQSPKYLFRKEGQNVTLSCEQNLNHDAMYWYRQDPGQGLRLIYYSQIVNDFQKGDIAEGYSVSREKKESFPLTVTSAQKNPTAFYLCASRTGPSNTGELFFGEGSRLTVL.

This clonotype was observed at least ten times. The genes are TRBV11-2 and TRBJ1-1; TRBD1 matches at 7 bases. The CDR3 is made up of 16 amino acids. V lost 4 bases to trimming and J lost 1 base; unmatched junction nucleotides: 9. Per the germline V gene, CDR1 is SGHAT and CDR2 is FQNNGV. CDR3 amino acids: CASSSGTGTENTEAFF. CDR3 bases: TGTGCCAGCAGCTCCGGCACCGGGACAGAGAACACTGAAGCTTTCTTT. The full variable domain, in which reference TRBV11-2 and TRBJ1-1 provide the parts outside the CDR3, is EAGVAQSPRYKIIEKRQSVAFWCNPISGHATLYWYQQILGQGPKLLIQFQNNGVVDDSQLPKDRFSAERLKGVDSTLKIQPAKLEDSAVYLCASSSGTGTENTEAFFGQGTRLTVV.

This clonotype has more than one count but fewer than ten. The V call is TRBV7-9, the J call TRBJ1-2; 7 positions match TRBD1. The CDR3 covers 13 residues. J gave up 7 bases and V 8 bases, and 10 bases lay outside the gene matches. Germline values: CDR1 SEHNR, CDR2 FQNEAQ (reference sequence). The CDR3 sequence is CASEGQARGGYTF. The CDR3, as DNA: TGTGCCAGCGAAGGACAGGCAAGGGGTGGCTACACCTTC.

The genes are TRBV5-1 and TRBJ2-7; 15 positions match TRBD2. CDR1 is SGHRS, CDR2 YFSETQ, per germline. V dropped 6 bases and J dropped 6; count of bases not matched to a gene: 7. The CDR3 runs 15 residues. CDR3 DNA sequence: TGCGCCAGCATGGGACTAGCGGGAGGTCCTTCCGAGCAGTACTTC. Its translation: CASMGLAGGPSEQYF. Full variable domain (missing parts from reference TRBV5-1 and TRBJ2-7): KAGVTQTPRYLIKTRGQQVTLSCSPISGHRSVSWYQQTPGQGLQFLFEYFSETQRNKGNFPGRFSGRQFSNSRSEMNVSTLELGDSALYLCASMGLAGGPSEQYFGPGTRLTVT.

The chain recombines TRBV5-1 with TRBJ1-4; D is unclear. Germline lookup yields CDR1 SGHRS and CDR2 YFSETQ. The CDR3 has 17 amino acids. The ends were cut back, 0 bases at V and 5 bases at J, with 17 bases in the middle. CDR3 region: CASSLGSGSVRNEKLFF. DNA of the CDR3: TGCGCCAGCAGCTTGGGGTCCGGTTCGGTTAGAAATGAAAAACTGTTTTTT. Complete variable domain (other parts from reference TRBV5-1 and TRBJ1-4): KAGVTQTPRYLIKTRGQQVTLSCSPISGHRSVSWYQQTPGQGLQFLFEYFSETQRNKGNFPGRFSGRQFSNSRSEMNVSTLELGDSALYLCASSLGSGSVRNEKLFFGSGTQLSVL.

On this clonotype: One end of the junction varies from germline; a read error may be responsible. The chain is built from TRBV29-1 and TRBJ1-2; tentative D call: TRBD1 (5 bases). Looked up from germline, CDR1 is SQVTM and CDR2 is ANQGSEA. The CDR3 length is 19 residues. This CDR3 is CSVDGYKVGTVFYNYSYTF. DNA of the CDR3: TGCAGCGTTGATGGGTATAAGGTGGGGACTGTCTTCTATAACTATAGCTACACCTTC.

This clonotype was detected ten times or more. The chain employs TRBV11-2 and TRBJ2-4; TRBD2 aligns across 11 bases. The germline V gene encodes CDR1 SGHAT and CDR2 FQNNGV. The junction had 12 bases not matched to a gene; V was cut back by 8 bases and J by 0 bases. The CDR3 spans 18 residues. The CDR3 sequence: CASGGKLAGDLAKNIQYF. CDR3 nucleotides: TGTGCCAGCGGAGGGAAACTAGCGGGAGATCTAGCCAAAAACATTCAGTACTTC. Based on the CDR3 plus reference TRBV11-2 and TRBJ2-4, the full variable domain is EAGVAQSPRYKIIEKRQSVAFWCNPISGHATLYWYQQILGQGPKLLIQFQNNGVVDDSQLPKDRFSAERLKGVDSTLKIQPAKLEDSAVYLCASGGKLAGDLAKNIQYFGAGTRLSVL.

This chain joins TRBV20-1 and TRBJ1-2; tentatively, D is TRBD1 (6 bases). This CDR3 is 15 amino acids long. The germline V gene encodes CDR1 DFQATT and CDR2 SNEGSKA (reference sequence). The germline V and J ends were trimmed by 3 bases and 0 bases, with 14 bases remaining between them. The DNA for the CDR3 is TGCAGTGCTAGGCCCACAGGGCTAGCTAACTATGGCTACACCTTC. Amino acids: CSARPTGLANYGYTF.

This clonotype has just a few counts. The CDR3 bases are TGTGCCAGCTCCCAGGGGGGCAGGGGGCGTCACGAGCAGTACTTC. Its translation: CASSQGGRGRHEQYF. The V call is TRBV7-2, the J call TRBJ2-7, with 8 positions matching TRBD1. V was clipped by 8 bases and J by 5 bases; unmatched bases: 14. The germline gives CDR1 SGHTA, CDR2 FQGNSA. The CDR3 runs to 15 residues.

Concerning this clonotype itself: A read error is possible here, since a much larger clone lies one base away. V is TRBV2 and J is TRBJ2-7; unclear D gene. Trimming shortened V by 3 bases and J by 1 base, and 4 bases separated the two germline ends. CDR3 length: 12 amino acids. Germline CDR1 and CDR2: SNHLY and FYNNEI. The CDR3, as DNA: TGTGCCAGCAGTGATCAGTCCTACGAGCAGTACTTC. This gives the protein CASSDQSYEQYF.

The CDR3 is CASSSITMNTEAFF. The CDR3 DNA is TGTGCCAGCAGCTCGATAACTATGAACACTGAAGCTTTCTTT. The V and J genes are TRBV5-5 and TRBJ1-1; D is unclear. Germline-derived CDR1 and CDR2 are SGHKS and YYEKEE (reference sequence). V was clipped by 3 bases and J by 0 bases, with 9 bases between them. The CDR3 totals 14 residues.

V usage is TRBV3-1 and J usage is TRBJ1-1, with 7 bases identical to TRBD1. V was pared by 4 bases and J by 0 bases, with 5 bases of the junction left unmatched. The V gene's germline CDR1 is LGHDT and CDR2 YNNKEL (reference sequence). The CDR3 runs to 15 residues. In DNA form, the CDR3 reads TGTGCCAGCAGCCCAGGGGACAGATTGAACACTGAAGCTTTCTTT. Its protein product is CASSPGDRLNTEAFF.

The V call is TRBV27, the J call TRBJ2-7; 11 bases are a match to TRBD1. The CDR3 is 13 amino acids. The J segment lost 5 bases and the V segment lost 9 bases, leaving 6 bases of the junction unmatched. Germline CDR1 is MNHEY and CDR2 is SMNVEV (reference sequence). In DNA form, the CDR3 reads TGTGCCAGTTTAGGACAGGGGGCCGACGAGCAGTACTTC. This encodes CASLGQGADEQYF.

This clonotype came up many times. This chain joins TRBV19 and TRBJ1-4; 7 nucleotides align to TRBD1. The V segment lost 2 bases and the J segment 9 bases; nucleotides outside the gene matches: 9. Looked up from germline, CDR1 is LNHDA and CDR2 is SQIVND (reference sequence). The CDR3 length is 15 residues. This chain's CDR3 is CASSIRSGQWKKLFF. DNA of the CDR3: TGTGCCAGTAGTATAAGGTCGGGACAGTGGAAAAAACTGTTTTTT.

The rearrangement joins TRBV12-3 or TRBV12-4 to TRBJ1-5, with D maybe TRBD1 (6 bases). The V end lost 5 bases, the J end lost 1 base, and 21 bases lay between the germline ends. The CDR3 spans 18 residues. The CDR3 here is CASSPEQGYGRSNQPQHF. The DNA of the CDR3 is TGTGCCAGCAGTCCTGAACAGGGTTACGGAAGGAGCAATCAGCCCCAGCATTTT.

The rearrangement joins TRBV28 to TRBJ2-3; D remains unclear. Germline CDR1 and CDR2: MDHEN and SYDVKM. V was shortened by 5 bases and J by 2 bases, with 17 bases between the two germline ends. The CDR3 covers 16 residues. The CDR3 sequence is CASSPVGPPLTDTQYF. The CDR3 nucleotides read TGTGCCAGCAGTCCGGTGGGTCCTCCTCTCACAGATACGCAGTATTTT. Supplemented by reference TRBV28 and TRBJ2-3, the full variable domain reads DVKVTQSSRYLVKRTGEKVFLECVQDMDHENMFWYRQDPGLGLRLIYFSYDVKMKEKGDIPEGYSVSREKKERFSLILESASTNQTSMYLCASSPVGPPLTDTQYFGPGTRLTVL.

This clonotype appeared many times. This chain uses TRBV28 with TRBJ2-7; no definite D call. The CDR3 extends over 12 amino acids. Germline-derived CDR1 and CDR2 are MDHEN and SYDVKM. V shed 0 bases and J shed 6 bases, with 6 bases lying between them. The CDR3 loop reads CASSLWVSEQYF. In nucleotides, the CDR3 is TGTGCCAGCAGTTTATGGGTGAGCGAGCAGTACTTC.

J is TRBJ2-7 and V is TRBV29-1; maybe TRBD1 (6 bases). CDR1 is SQVTM and CDR2 is ANQGSEA in the germline V gene. V was trimmed by 0 bases and J by 2 bases, leaving 20 bases between them. The CDR3 has 17 residues. This chain's CDR3 is CSVEDLRETSGAYEQYF. CDR3 DNA: TGCAGCGTTGAAGATCTGAGGGAAACCTCAGGGGCCTACGAGCAGTACTTC.

The V and J genes are TRBV20-1 and TRBJ1-5; D remains ambiguous. Germline lookup yields CDR1 DFQATT and CDR2 SNEGSKA (reference sequence). V dropped 5 bases and J dropped 1 base, with 18 bases sitting between them. CDR3 length equals 16 residues. Written as DNA, the CDR3 is TGCAGTGCTCGACGGCCATTGGGTCAAAGCAATCAGCCCCAGCATTTT. It specifies CSARRPLGQSNQPQHF.

This clonotype was picked up many times. V is TRBV2 and J is TRBJ2-3, with TRBD2 matching 11 bases. The trim removed 7 bases at V and 2 bases at J, leaving 8 bases unmatched. This CDR3 has 16 residues. Germline values: CDR1 SNHLY, CDR2 FYNNEI. CDR3 in amino acids: CASKELAGENTDTQYF. CDR3 coding DNA: TGTGCCAGCAAAGAACTAGCGGGGGAAAACACAGATACGCAGTATTTT. The complete variable domain, with remaining parts taken from reference TRBV2 and TRBJ2-3, reads EPEVTQTPSHQVTQMGQEVILRCVPISNHLYFYWYRQILGQKVEFLVSFYNNEISEKSEIFDDQFSVERPDGSNFTLKIRSTKLEDSAMYFCASKELAGENTDTQYFGPGTRLTVL.

As regards this clonotype: A read error may explain this, as a much larger clone is one base away. This chain links TRBV29-1 with TRBJ1-4, with a possible D match to TRBD1 (5 bases). The CDR3 is made up of 12 amino acids. Per the germline V gene, CDR1 is SQVTM and CDR2 is ANQGSEA. The CDR3 DNA reads as TGCAGCGTTGCCAGGGAGAGTGAAAAACTGCTTTTT. Amino acid sequence: CSVARESEKLLF.

The gene calls are TRBV19 and TRBJ2-1, with TRBD2 matching 7 bases. The CDR3 length is 15 residues. With V trimmed by 0 bases and J by 5 bases, 4 bases remained unmatched. Germline-derived CDR1 and CDR2 are LNHDA and SQIVND (reference sequence). The CDR3 nucleotides are TGTGCCAGTAGTATAGATCGGCTAGCGGACAATGAGCAGTTCTTC. This sequence encodes CASSIDRLADNEQFF.

This clonotype was recorded at least ten times. The chain couples TRBV9 to TRBJ1-5; TRBD1 agrees at 9 bases. There are 15 residues in the CDR3. Germline assignment: CDR1 SGDLS and CDR2 YYNGEE. V gave up 3 bases and J gave up 6 bases; unmatched junction bases: 7. The CDR3 nucleotides read TGTGCCAGCAGCGCGGGGACAGGGATGGGTCAGCCCCAGCATTTT. Protein sequence: CASSAGTGMGQPQHF.